One T cell receptor beta chain is described in this entry. Its target is not known. The data derive from a study of graft-versus-host responses after intestinal transplantation. Study-level results: Analysis identified GvH clones in recipient marrow, with some appearing first in ileum or blood.

Some clones are missing from TCRdb's copy, which holds only in-frame ones; the method was immunoSEQ multiplex PCR. The data show 20,000 to 25,000 clones, roughly 94% seen once. This material consisted of PBMCs, taken 156 days after intestinal transplant. The origin of this receptor is a human patient who received an intestinal transplant, so some T cells may come from the graft donor.

CDR3 coding DNA: TGTGCCAGCAGCCCAGCGGTCATAGTCCCCGGGGAGCTGTTTTTT. Its translation: CASSPAVIVPGELFF. The chain carries TRBV5-5 and TRBJ2-2, with a weak D call TRBD2 (5 bases). This CDR3 region has 15 residues. V lost 4 bases and J 6 bases, leaving 16 bases between the germline ends. Germline V gives CDR1 SGHKS, CDR2 YYEKEE (reference sequence). The complete variable domain, with remaining parts taken from reference TRBV5-5 and TRBJ2-2, reads DAGVTQSPTHLIKTRGQQVTLRCSPISGHKSVSWYQQVLGQGPQFIFQYYEKEERGRGNFPDRFSARQFPNYSSELNVNALLLGDSALYLCASSPAVIVPGELFFGEGSRLTVL.